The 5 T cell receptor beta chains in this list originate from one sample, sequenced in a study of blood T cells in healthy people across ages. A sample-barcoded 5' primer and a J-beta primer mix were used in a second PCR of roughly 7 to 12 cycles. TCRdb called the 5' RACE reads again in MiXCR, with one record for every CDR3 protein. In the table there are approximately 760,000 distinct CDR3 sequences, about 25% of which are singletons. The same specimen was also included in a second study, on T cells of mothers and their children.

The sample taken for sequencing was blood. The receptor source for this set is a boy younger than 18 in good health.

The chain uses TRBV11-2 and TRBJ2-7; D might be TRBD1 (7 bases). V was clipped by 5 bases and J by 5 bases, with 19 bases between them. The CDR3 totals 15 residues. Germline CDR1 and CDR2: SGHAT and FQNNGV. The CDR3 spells CASSLVGGPGDEQYF. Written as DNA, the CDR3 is TGTGCCAGCAGCCTCGTAGGGGGCCCGGGGGACGAGCAGTACTTC.

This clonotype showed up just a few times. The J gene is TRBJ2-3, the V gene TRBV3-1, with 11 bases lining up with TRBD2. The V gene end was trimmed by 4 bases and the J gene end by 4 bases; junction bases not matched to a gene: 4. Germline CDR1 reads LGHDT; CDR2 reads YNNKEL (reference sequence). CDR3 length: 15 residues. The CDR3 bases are TGTGCCAGCAGCCGTGGGACTAGCGGTTCAGATACGCAGTATTTT. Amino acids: CASSRGTSGSDTQYF.

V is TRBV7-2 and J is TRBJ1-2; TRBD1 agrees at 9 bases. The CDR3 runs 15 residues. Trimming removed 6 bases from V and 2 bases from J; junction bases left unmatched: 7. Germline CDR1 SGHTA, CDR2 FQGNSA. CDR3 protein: CASSSSGQGNYGYTF. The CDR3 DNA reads TGTGCCAGCAGTTCATCCGGACAGGGGAACTATGGCTACACCTTC.

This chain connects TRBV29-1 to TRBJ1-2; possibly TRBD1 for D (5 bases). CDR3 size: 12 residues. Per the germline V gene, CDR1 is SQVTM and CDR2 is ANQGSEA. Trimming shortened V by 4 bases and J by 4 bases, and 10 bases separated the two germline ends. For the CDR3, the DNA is TGCAGCGTTGGAGTGGGGGGCTATGGCTACACCTTC. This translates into CSVGVGGYGYTF.

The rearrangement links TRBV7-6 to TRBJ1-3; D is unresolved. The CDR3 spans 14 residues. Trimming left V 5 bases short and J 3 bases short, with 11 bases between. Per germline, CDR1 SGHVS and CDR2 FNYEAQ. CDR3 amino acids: CASSGVQDGNTIYF. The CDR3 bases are TGTGCCAGCAGCGGGGTTCAGGATGGAAACACCATATATTTT.